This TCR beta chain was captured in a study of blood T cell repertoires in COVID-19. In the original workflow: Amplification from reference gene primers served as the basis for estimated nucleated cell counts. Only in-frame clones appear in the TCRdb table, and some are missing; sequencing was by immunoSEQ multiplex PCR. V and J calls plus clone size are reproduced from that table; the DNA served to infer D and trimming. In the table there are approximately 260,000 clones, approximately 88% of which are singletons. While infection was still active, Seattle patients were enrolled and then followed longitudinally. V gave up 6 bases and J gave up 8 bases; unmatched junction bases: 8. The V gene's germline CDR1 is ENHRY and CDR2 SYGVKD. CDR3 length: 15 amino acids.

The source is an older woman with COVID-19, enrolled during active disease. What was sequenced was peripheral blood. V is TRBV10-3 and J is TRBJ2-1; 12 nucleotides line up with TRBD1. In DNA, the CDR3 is TGTGCCATCAGGCGCTCCGGGACAGGGGGCGATGAGCAGTTCTTC. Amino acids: CAIRRSGTGGDEQFF.